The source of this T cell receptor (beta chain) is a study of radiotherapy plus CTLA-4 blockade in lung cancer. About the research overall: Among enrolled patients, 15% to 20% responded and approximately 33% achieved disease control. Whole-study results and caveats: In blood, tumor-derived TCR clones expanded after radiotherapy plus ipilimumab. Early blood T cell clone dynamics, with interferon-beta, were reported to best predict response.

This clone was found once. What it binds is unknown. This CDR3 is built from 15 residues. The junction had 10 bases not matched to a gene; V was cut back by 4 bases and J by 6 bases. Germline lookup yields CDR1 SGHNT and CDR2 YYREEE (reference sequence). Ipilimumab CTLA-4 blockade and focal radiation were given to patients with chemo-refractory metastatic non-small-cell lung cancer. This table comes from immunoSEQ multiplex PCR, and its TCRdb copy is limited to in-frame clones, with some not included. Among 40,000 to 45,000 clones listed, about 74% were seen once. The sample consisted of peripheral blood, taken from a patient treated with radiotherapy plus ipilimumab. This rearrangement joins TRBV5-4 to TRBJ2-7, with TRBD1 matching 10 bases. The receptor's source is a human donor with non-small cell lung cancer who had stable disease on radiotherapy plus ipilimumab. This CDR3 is CASSTLGQGIREQYF. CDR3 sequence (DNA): TGTGCCAGCAGCACGCTGGGACAGGGGATCCGCGAGCAGTACTTC. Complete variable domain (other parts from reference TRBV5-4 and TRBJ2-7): ETGVTQSPTHLIKTRGQQVTLRCSSQSGHNTVSWYQQALGQGPQFIFQYYREEENGRGNFPPRFSGLQFPNYSSELNVNALELDDSALYLCASSTLGQGIREQYFGPGTRLTVT.